A selection of T cell receptor beta chains follows, all from one sample in a study of blood T cell repertoires in COVID-19. Sequenced by immunoSEQ multiplex PCR; TCRdb stores in-frame clones only, minus some. Of tens of thousands of clones listed, 65% to 85% were seen once; the top ten hold more than 1.5%. Material: peripheral blood. The receptors derive from a middle-aged man with acute or convalescent COVID-19. Both conserved end residues are trimmed from each CDR3. Each record gives: J gene, clone size, CDR3 length, V gene, CDR3 protein. Clone sizes are given selectively: once, few, many, or a class where the clone is expanded.

TRBJ1-4 | NA | 14 | TRBV18 | ASSPYPQGSNEKLF
TRBJ1-5 | NA | 15 | TRBV3-1/TRBV3-2 | ASSQDLRTGVNQPQH
TRBJ2-7 | once | 12 | TRBV6-2/TRBV6-3 | ASGPGDRPYEQY
TRBJ2-1 | NA | 11 | TRBV27 | ASSPVIPREQF
TRBJ1-1 | NA | 11 | TRBV12-3/TRBV12-4 | ASSRTGFTEAF
TRBJ2-7 | NA | 11 | TRBV10-3 | AMSGGVGYEQY
TRBJ2-2 | NA | 13 | TRBV9 | ASSGLSRGTGELF
TRBJ2-3 | NA | 15 | TRBV4-1 | ASSLRPLAGDTDTQY
TRBJ2-3 | NA | 15 | TRBV9 | ASSVAPLAAITDTQY
TRBJ2-7 | once | 12 | TRBV30 | AWSVVSAGSEQY
TRBJ1-1 | NA | 14 | TRBV11-2 | ASSPRQRTGEPEAF
TRBJ1-3 | NA | 12 | TRBV11-2 | ASSYTGSGNTIY
TRBJ2-3 | NA | 14 | TRBV5-1 | ASSSRDRIRTDTQY
TRBJ2-6 | NA | 13 | TRBV27 | ASSTTGSGANVLT
TRBJ1-5 | NA | 18 | TRBV15 | ATSRDYGRDIRTSNQPQH
TRBJ2-1 | NA | 19 | TRBV3-1/TRBV3-2 | ASSLKGLASSTWDAYNEQF
TRBJ1-4 | NA | 17 | TRBV7-6 | ASSLRGDSSLGGNEKLF
TRBJ1-2 | few | 11 | TRBV30 | AWSVEANYGYT
TRBJ2-5 | NA | 12 | TRBV4-2 | ASSDEEKGETQY
TRBJ1-5 | NA | 11 | TRBV5-4 | ASSLGTGQPQH
TRBJ2-2 | NA | 12 | TRBV27 | ASSLTGVRGELF
TRBJ2-7 | NA | 12 | TRBV19 | ASSHGTGPYEQY
TRBJ2-3 | NA | 12 | TRBV11-2 | ASRLAGSTDTQY
TRBJ2-3 | NA | 11 | TRBV4-1 | ASSLLGTDTQY
TRBJ1-2 | NA | 13 | TRBV4-3 | ASSQDPPRVNGYT
TRBJ2-7 | once | 12 | TRBV7-2 | ASSLDRAPGEQY
TRBJ2-7 | NA | 10 | TRBV7-9 | ASSSRGLEQY
TRBJ1-2 | NA | 14 | TRBV12-2 | ASRLAWRVRAYGYT
TRBJ2-3 | NA | 13 | TRBV5-4 | ASSGLAASTDTQY
TRBJ2-1 | NA | 14 | TRBV5-1 | ASSPWTVQSYNEQF
TRBJ1-6 | NA | 10 | TRBV27 | ASSFPGSDLH
TRBJ1-3 | NA | 11 | TRBV18 | ASSGSSGNTIY
TRBJ1-6 | NA | 14 | TRBV6-2/TRBV6-3 | ASSPGTGDSNSPLH
TRBJ1-2 | NA | 13 | TRBV7-9 | AILGGDEGGYGYT
TRBJ2-7 | once | 13 | TRBV5-1 | ASSLRSGNSYEQY
TRBJ1-2 | NA | 13 | TRBV7-2 | ASSSGTGRNYGYT
TRBJ2-1 | NA | 12 | TRBV13 | ASSLQGAGNEQF
TRBJ1-2 | NA | 9 | TRBV20-1 | SAREGVGYT
TRBJ1-2 | NA | 11 | TRBV10-3 | ATRDRESYGYT
TRBJ1-5 | NA | 15 | TRBV24-1 | ATSDPGTGYSNQPQH
TRBJ2-7 | NA | 14 | TRBV4-1 | ASSRESSGRSYEQY
TRBJ2-3 | NA | 12 | TRBV28 | ASSWGDYSDTQY
TRBJ2-3 | NA | 14 | TRBV11-2 | ASSFGQKGTRDTQY
TRBJ2-1 | NA | 11 | TRBV18 | ASSSDKSHEQF
TRBJ2-7 | once | 11 | TRBV6-5 | ASRKTGAYEQY
TRBJ2-3 | NA | 13 | TRBV25-1 | ASSPGQPDTDTQY
TRBJ2-7 | NA | 9 | TRBV20-1 | SARGDYEQY
TRBJ2-1 | NA | 16 | TRBV7-6 | ASSLIQPGYGQGNEQF
TRBJ2-1 | few | 12 | TRBV11-2 | ASSYMGLAGWVF
TRBJ1-5 | NA | 16 | TRBV6-2/TRBV6-3 | ASSYPGDRVESNQPQH
TRBJ2-7 | NA | 14 | TRBV7-2 | ASSLGTSGRSYEQY
TRBJ2-1 | NA | 12 | TRBV9 | ASSGAASYNEQF
TRBJ2-3 | NA | 14 | TRBV5-1 | ASSLVAGVATDTQY
TRBJ1-6 | few | 13 | TRBV9 | ASSAPGQVNSPLH
TRBJ1-1 | NA | 15 | TRBV5-4 | ASSFRGYGLLNTEAF
TRBJ2-1 | NA | 14 | TRBV10-2 | ASSESTGGGPIEQF
TRBJ2-2 | NA | 13 | TRBV7-2 | ASSLASGSTGELF